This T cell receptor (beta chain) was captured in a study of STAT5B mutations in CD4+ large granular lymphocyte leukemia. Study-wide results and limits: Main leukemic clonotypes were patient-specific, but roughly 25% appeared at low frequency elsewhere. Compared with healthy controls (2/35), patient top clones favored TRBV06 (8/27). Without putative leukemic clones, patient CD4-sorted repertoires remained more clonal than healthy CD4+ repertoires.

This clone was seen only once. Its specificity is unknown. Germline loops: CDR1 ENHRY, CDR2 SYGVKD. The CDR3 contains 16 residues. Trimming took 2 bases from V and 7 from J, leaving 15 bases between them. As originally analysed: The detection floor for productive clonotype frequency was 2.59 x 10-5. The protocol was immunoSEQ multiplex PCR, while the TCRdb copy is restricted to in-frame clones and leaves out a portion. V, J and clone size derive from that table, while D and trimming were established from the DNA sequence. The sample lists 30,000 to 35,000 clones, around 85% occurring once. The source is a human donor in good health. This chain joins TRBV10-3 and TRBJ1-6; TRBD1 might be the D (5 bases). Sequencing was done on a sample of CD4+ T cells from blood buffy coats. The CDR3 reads CAISEPRGQLNSPLHF. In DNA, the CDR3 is TGTGCCATCAGTGAGCCCCGTGGACAACTAAATTCACCCCTCCACTTT.